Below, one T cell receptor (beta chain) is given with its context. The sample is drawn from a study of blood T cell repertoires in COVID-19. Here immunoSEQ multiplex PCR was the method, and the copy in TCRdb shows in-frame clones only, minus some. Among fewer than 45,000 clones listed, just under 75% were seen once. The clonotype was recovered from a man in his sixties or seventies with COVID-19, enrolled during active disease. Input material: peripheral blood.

CDR3 nucleotide sequence: TGTGCCAGCAGCTTGGGGGGGACTAGCGTGGGTGAGCAGTTCTTC. It translates to CASSLGGTSVGEQFF. The chain carries TRBV5-8 and TRBJ2-1; 10 bases line up with TRBD2. The CDR3 is 15 residues long. The ends lost 0 bases at V and 9 bases at J; junction bases unmatched: 6. Per the germline V gene, CDR1 is SGHTS and CDR2 is YDEGEE.